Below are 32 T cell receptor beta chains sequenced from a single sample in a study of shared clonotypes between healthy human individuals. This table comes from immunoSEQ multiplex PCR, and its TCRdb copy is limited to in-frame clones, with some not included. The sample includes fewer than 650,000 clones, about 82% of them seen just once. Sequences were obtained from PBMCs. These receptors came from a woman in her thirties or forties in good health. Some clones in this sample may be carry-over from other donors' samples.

The CDR3 coding sequence is TGTGCCAGCAGCTTAGCGACCGGGTTTGGAAACACCATATATTTT. Translation: CASSLATGFGNTIYF. The chain combines TRBV7-9 with TRBJ1-3; D is unresolved. V was cut by 0 bases and J by 3 bases, with 9 bases left in between. There are 15 residues in the CDR3. Per the germline V gene, CDR1 is SEHNR and CDR2 is FQNEAQ (reference sequence). Variable domain in full (rest from reference TRBV7-9 and TRBJ1-3): DTGVSQNPRHKITKRGQNVTFRCDPISEHNRLYWYRQTLGQGPEFLTYFQNEAQLEKSRLLSDRFSAERPKGSFSTLEIQRTEQGDSAMYLCASSLATGFGNTIYFGEGSWLTVV.

The CDR3 sequence is CASSPLGTNYEQYF. The CDR3 DNA follows: TGTGCCAGCTCACCACTGGGGACAAACTACGAGCAGTACTTC. The chain uses TRBV18 and TRBJ2-7, with D tentatively TRBD1 (6 bases). V lost 1 base to trimming and J lost 3 bases, with 10 bases between them. Germline V gene lookup returns CDR1 KGHSH and CDR2 LQKENI. The CDR3 consists of 14 residues.

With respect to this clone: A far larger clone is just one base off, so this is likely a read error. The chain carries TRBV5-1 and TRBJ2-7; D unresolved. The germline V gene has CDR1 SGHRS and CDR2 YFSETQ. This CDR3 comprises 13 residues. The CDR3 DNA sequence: TGCGCCAGCAGCGCTGGATCCACCTACGAGCAGTGCTTC. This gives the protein CASSAGSTYEQCF.

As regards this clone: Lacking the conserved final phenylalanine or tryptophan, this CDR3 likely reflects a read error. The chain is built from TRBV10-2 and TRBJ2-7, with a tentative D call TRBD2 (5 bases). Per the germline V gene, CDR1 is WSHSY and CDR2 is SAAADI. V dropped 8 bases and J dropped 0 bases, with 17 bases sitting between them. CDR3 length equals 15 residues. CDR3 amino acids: CASGRIWGNSYEQYS. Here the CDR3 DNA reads TGCGCCAGCGGGAGAATTTGGGGAAACTCCTACGAGCAGTACTCC.

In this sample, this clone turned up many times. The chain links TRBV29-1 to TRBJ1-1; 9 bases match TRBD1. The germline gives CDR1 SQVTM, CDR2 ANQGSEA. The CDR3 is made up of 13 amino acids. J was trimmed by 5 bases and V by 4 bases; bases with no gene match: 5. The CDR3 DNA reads TGCAGCGTTGTGGACAGGGGAGATACTGAAGCTTTCTTT. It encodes CSVVDRGDTEAFF.

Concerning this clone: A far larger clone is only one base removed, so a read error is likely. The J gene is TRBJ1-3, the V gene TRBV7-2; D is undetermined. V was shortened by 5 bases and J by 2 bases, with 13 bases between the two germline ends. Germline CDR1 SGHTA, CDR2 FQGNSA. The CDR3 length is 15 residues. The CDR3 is CASSPAPPPGNTIYF. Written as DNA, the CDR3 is TGTGCCAGCAGCCCGGCACCCCCACCTGGAAACACCATATATTTT.

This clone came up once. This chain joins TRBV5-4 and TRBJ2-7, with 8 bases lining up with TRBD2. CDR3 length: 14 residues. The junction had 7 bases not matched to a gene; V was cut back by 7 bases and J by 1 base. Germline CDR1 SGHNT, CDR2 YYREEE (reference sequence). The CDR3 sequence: CASAGGRNSYEQYF. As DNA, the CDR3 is TGTGCCAGCGCCGGCGGGAGGAATTCCTACGAGCAGTACTTC.

For the CDR3, the DNA is TGTGCCAGCAGTTTCAGCACTAGCGGACGAGAGACCCAGTACTTC. Translating it yields CASSFSTSGRETQYF. The chain recombines TRBV27 with TRBJ2-5; TRBD2 matches 8 bases. CDR3 size: 15 residues. Germline V gives CDR1 MNHEY, CDR2 SMNVEV (reference sequence). V was pared by 3 bases and J by 4 bases, with 7 bases of the junction left unmatched.

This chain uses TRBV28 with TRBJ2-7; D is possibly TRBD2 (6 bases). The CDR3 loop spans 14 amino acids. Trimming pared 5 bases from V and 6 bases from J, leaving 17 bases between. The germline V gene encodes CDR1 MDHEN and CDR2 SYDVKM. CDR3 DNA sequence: TGTGCCAGCAGTGGTGGACTAACTTTCCTCGAGCAGTACTTC. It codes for CASSGGLTFLEQYF. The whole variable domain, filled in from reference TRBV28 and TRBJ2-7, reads DVKVTQSSRYLVKRTGEKVFLECVQDMDHENMFWYRQDPGLGLRLIYFSYDVKMKEKGDIPEGYSVSREKKERFSLILESASTNQTSMYLCASSGGLTFLEQYFGPGTRLTVT.

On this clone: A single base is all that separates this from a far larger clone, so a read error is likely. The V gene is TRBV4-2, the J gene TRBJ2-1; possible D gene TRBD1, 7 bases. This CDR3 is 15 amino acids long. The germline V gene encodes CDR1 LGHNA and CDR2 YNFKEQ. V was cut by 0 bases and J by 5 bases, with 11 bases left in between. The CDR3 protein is CASSQDPGGHNEQFF. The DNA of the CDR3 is TGTGCCAGCAGCCAAGATCCAGGGGGGCACAATGAGCAGTTCTTC.

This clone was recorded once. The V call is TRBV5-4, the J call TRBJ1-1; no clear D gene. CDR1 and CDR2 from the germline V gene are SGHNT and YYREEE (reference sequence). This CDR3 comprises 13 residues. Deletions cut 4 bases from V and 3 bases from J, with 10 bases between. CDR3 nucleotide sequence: TGTGCCAGCAGCCTCGACCGACACACTGAAGCTTTCTTT. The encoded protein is CASSLDRHTEAFF.

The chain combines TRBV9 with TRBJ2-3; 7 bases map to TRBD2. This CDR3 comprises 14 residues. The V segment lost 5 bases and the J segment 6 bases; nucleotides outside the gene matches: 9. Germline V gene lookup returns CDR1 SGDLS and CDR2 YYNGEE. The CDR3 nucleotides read TGTGCCAGCAGTTGGGGCGGGAGTTTGGATACGCAGTATTTT. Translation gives CASSWGGSLDTQYF.

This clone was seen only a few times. The CDR3 DNA reads as TGTGCCAGTAGTATTCCCAGCATAGGTAGCACAGATACGCAGTATTTT. Translating gives CASSIPSIGSTDTQYF. J is TRBJ2-3 and V is TRBV19; D not resolved. Germline-derived CDR1 and CDR2 are LNHDA and SQIVND (reference sequence). Trimming cost V 3 bases and J 0 bases, with 13 bases left between them. The CDR3 covers 16 residues.

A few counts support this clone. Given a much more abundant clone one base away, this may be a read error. Written as DNA, the CDR3 is TGTGCCAGCAGCACGACTAGCGGGAGTGGAAATGAGCAGTTCTTC. It yields the protein CASSTTSGSGNEQFF. The gene calls are TRBV6-1 and TRBJ2-1; 12 bases agree with TRBD2. After removal of 6 bases from V and 7 bases from J, the junction contained 7 bases not matched to a gene. Germline V lookup: CDR1 MNHNS, CDR2 SASEGT. The CDR3 runs 15 residues.

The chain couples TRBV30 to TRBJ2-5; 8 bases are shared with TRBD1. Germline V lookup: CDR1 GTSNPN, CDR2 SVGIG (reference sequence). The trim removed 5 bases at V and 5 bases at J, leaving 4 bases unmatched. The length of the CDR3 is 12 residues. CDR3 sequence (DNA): TGTGCCTGGGAGACAGGGGAGGAGACCCAGTACTTC. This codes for CAWETGEETQYF.

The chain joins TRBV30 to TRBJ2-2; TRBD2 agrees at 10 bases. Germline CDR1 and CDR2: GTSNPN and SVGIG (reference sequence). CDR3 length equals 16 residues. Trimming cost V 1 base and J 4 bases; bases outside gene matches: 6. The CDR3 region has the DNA TGTGCCTGGAGTGCAACTAGCGGGGCCATCACCGGGGAGCTGTTTTTT. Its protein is CAWSATSGAITGELFF.

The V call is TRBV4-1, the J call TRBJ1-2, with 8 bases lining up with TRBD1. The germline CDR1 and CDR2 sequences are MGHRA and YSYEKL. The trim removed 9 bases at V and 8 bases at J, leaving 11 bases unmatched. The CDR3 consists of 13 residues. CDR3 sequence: CASYDFRGRGYTF. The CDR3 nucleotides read TGCGCCAGTTATGACTTCAGGGGGCGAGGCTACACCTTC.

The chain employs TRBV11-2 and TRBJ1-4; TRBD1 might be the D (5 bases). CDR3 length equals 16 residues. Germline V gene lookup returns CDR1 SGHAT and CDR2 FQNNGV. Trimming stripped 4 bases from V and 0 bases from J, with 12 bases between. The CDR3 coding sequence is TGTGCCAGCAGCTCTCGGGACCCTGCAACTAATGAAAAACTGTTTTTT. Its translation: CASSSRDPATNEKLFF.

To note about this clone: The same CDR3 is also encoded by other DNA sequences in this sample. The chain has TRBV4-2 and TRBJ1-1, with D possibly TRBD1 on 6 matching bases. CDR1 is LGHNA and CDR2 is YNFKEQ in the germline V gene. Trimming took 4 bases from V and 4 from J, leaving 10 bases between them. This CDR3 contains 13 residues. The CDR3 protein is CASSRTGSTEAFF. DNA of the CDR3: TGTGCCAGCAGCCGAACAGGGAGCACTGAAGCTTTCTTT.

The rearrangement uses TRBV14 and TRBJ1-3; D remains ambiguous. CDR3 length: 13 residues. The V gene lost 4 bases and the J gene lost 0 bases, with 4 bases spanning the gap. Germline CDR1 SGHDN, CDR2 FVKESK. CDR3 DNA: TGTGCCAGCAGCCCATTCTCTGGAAACACCATATATTTT. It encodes CASSPFSGNTIYF.

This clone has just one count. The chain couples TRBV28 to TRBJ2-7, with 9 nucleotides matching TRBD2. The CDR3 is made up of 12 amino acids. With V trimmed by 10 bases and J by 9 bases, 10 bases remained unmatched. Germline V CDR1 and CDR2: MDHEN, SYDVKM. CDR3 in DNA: TGTGCCACCGTGGTAGCGGGAGACTTGCAGTACTTC. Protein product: CATVVAGDLQYF.

In DNA form, the CDR3 reads TGTGCCAGCAGTGAAACAACAGCGCGTGGCTACACCTTC. This gives the protein CASSETTARGYTF. The chain is built from TRBV6-1 and TRBJ1-2; unclear D gene. With 2 bases removed from V and 7 bases from J, the gap between germline ends came to 11 bases. CDR3 length: 13 amino acids. CDR1 is MNHNS, CDR2 SASEGT, per germline.

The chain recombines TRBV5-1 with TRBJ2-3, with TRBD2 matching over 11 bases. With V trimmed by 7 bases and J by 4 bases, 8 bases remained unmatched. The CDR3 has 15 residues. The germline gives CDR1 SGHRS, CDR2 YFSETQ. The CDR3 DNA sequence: TGCGCCAGCGCTACTAGCGGGAGCGAGTCAGATACGCAGTATTTT. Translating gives CASATSGSESDTQYF.

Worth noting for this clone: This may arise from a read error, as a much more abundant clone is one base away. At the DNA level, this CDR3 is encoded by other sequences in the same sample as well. The CDR3 DNA reads TGTGCCAGCAGTACTAGCACAGATACGCAGTATTTT. It is translated as CASSTSTDTQYF. The V call is TRBV7-9, the J call TRBJ2-3; D not resolved. Trimming removed 6 bases from V and 0 bases from J, with 4 bases in between. Germline V gene lookup returns CDR1 SEHNR and CDR2 FQNEAQ (reference sequence). The CDR3 contains 12 residues.

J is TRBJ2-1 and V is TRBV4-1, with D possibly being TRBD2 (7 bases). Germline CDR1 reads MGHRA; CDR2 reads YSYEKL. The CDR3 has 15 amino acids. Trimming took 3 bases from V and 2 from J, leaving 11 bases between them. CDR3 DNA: TGCGCCAGCAGCCAGACCGGGGGGCCCTACAATGAGCAGTTCTTC. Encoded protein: CASSQTGGPYNEQFF.

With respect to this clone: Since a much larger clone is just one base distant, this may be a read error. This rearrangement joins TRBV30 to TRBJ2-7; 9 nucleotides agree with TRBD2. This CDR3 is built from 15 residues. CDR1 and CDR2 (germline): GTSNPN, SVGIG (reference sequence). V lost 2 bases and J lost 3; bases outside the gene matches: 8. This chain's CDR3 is CAWSRLGGRGYEQYF. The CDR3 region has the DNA TGTGCCTGGAGTCGACTTGGCGGGAGGGGCTACGAGCAGTACTTC.

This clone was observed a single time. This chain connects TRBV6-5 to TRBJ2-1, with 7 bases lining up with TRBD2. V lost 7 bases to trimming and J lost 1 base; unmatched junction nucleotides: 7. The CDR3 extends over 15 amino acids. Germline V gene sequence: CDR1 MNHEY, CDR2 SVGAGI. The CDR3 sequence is CASTRTAGSYNEQFF. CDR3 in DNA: TGTGCCAGCACCCGCACAGCGGGATCCTACAATGAGCAGTTCTTC.

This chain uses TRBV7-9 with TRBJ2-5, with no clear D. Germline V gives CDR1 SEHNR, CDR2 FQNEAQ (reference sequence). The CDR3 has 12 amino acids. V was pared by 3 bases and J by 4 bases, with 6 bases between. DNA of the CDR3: TGTGCCAGCAGCTTCAATACAGAGACCCAGTACTTC. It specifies CASSFNTETQYF.

CDR3 bases: TGCGCCAGCGGCGGGACAGAAAGATACGAGCAGTACTTC. It is translated as CASGGTERYEQYF. V usage is TRBV10-1 and J usage is TRBJ2-7; D is possibly TRBD1 (7 bases). V dropped 8 bases and J dropped 4 bases, with 15 bases sitting between them. The V gene's germline CDR1 is WNHNN and CDR2 SYGVQD (reference sequence). There are 13 residues in the CDR3.

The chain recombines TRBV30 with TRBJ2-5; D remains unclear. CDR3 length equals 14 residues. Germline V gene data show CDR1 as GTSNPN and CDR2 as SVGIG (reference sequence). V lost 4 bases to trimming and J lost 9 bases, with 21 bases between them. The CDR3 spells CAWNGFADGEAQYF. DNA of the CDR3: TGTGCCTGGAACGGATTCGCGGACGGCGAGGCCCAGTACTTC.

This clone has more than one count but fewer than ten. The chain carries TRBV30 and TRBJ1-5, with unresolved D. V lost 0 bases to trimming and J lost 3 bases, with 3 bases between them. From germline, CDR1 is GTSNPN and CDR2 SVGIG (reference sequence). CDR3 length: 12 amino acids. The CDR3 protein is CAWSVANQPQHF. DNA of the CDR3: TGTGCCTGGAGTGTAGCCAATCAGCCCCAGCATTTT.

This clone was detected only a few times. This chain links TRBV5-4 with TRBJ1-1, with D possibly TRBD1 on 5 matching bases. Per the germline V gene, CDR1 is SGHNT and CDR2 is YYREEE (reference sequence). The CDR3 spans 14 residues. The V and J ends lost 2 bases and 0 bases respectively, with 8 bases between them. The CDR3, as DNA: TGTGCCAGCAGCTTAGAGGGACTGAACACTGAAGCTTTCTTT. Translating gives CASSLEGLNTEAFF.